This TCR beta chain was recovered during a study of blood T cell repertoires in COVID-19. Study at large: Material from acute and convalescent COVID-19 was sourced from the United States, Italy and Spain.

In the study's own analysis: Estimation of nucleated cell counts was performed using reference gene primer amplification. Method: immunoSEQ multiplex PCR; TCRdb's copy keeps in-frame clones and lacks some. The V and J calls and the clone size are those of that table, but D and trimming were determined from the DNA. Of hundreds of thousands of clones in the sample, 70% to 90% were seen once. The V gene lost 0 bases and the J gene lost 0 bases, with 15 bases spanning the gap. The CDR3 consists of 17 residues. The germline CDR1 and CDR2 sequences are LGHDT and YNNKEL (reference sequence). V is TRBV3-1 (or the pseudogene TRBV3-2) and J is TRBJ2-7; tentatively, D is TRBD2 (6 bases). The sequenced material came from PBMCs or T cells enriched from blood (not recorded which). The sequence was obtained from a man younger than 45 who had recovered from COVID-19. CDR3 protein: CASSQDLTGVRSYEQYF. Written as DNA, the CDR3 is TGTGCCAGCAGCCAAGATCTCACGGGGGTGCGCTCCTACGAGCAGTACTTC.